The 20 T cell receptor beta chains below come from one sample, sequenced in a study of CD8+CD57+ T cells in acquired aplastic anemia. By flow cytometry, patients selected for sequencing had shown an expansion of CD8+CD57+ cells. CDR3 and TCR beta VDJ profiling relied on a genomic DNA template. From the reads, TCRdb called clonotypes with MiXCR, one entry per CDR3 protein. The profile shows 260,000 or so distinct CDR3 sequences, around 43% of them singletons. What was sequenced was sorted CD4+, CD8+, or CD8+CD57+ T cells (not recorded which) from PBMCs. These receptors originate from a human donor with aplastic anemia.

This clonotype was counted ten times or more. The chain links TRBV10-3 to TRBJ2-1, with TRBD2 identical over 7 bases. This CDR3 has 17 amino acids. J lost 4 bases, V lost 3 bases, and 12 bases had no gene match. Germline lookup yields CDR1 ENHRY and CDR2 SYGVKD. The CDR3 DNA reads TGTGCCATCAGTGATATATCTGCGGGAGTCGCTTACAATGAGCAGTTCTTC. Translation: CAISDISAGVAYNEQFF.

This clonotype has ten or more counts. The V call is TRBV19, the J call TRBJ1-4; unclear D gene. The CDR3 covers 15 residues. Trimming pared 4 bases from V and 7 bases from J, leaving 16 bases between. CDR1 is LNHDA and CDR2 is SQIVND in the germline V gene (reference sequence). CDR3 nucleotide sequence: TGTGCCAGTAGTAACCTCGCGGGTGATACTGAAAAACTGTTTTTT. It codes for CASSNLAGDTEKLFF.

This clonotype was seen ten or more times. The V gene is TRBV13, the J gene TRBJ1-5; no clear D gene. Germline V gives CDR1 PRHDT, CDR2 FYEKMQ (reference sequence). The CDR3 consists of 12 residues. V lost 1 base and J 9 bases, leaving 7 bases between the germline ends. DNA for the CDR3: TGTGCCAGCAGCTTAGAGTATGGGCCCCAGCATTTT. Its translation: CASSLEYGPQHF.

This chain links TRBV15 with TRBJ1-2; the D gene is possibly TRBD1 (5 bases). Germline CDR1 and CDR2: LNHNV and YYDKDF (reference sequence). The CDR3 contains 14 residues. The V gene lost 4 bases and the J gene lost 7 bases, with 16 bases spanning the gap. The CDR3: CATSKIGETLGYTF. The CDR3 region has the DNA TGTGCCACCAGCAAGATAGGGGAGACTCTTGGCTACACCTTC.

In this sample, this clonotype turned up many times. The chain links TRBV5-1 to TRBJ1-3; D possibly corresponds to TRBD1 (5 bases). The CDR3 contains 16 residues. From germline, CDR1 is SGHRS and CDR2 YFSETQ. V was pared by 5 bases and J by 0 bases, with 15 bases between. CDR3: CASSLGPGRSGNTIYF. CDR3 sequence (DNA): TGCGCCAGCAGTCTGGGGCCAGGACGCTCTGGAAACACCATATATTTT.

The gene calls are TRBV19 and TRBJ1-2; D gene uncertain. This CDR3 spans 11 amino acids. Germline V gives CDR1 LNHDA, CDR2 SQIVND (reference sequence). Trimming removed 5 bases from V and 4 bases from J, with 5 bases in between. The chain's CDR3 is CASSSVYGYTF. As DNA, the CDR3 is TGTGCCAGTAGTTCGGTCTATGGCTACACCTTC.

In this sample, this clonotype turned up a few times. One base away lies a much larger clone, so this may be a sequencing read error. The chain recombines TRBV2 with TRBJ1-1, with TRBD1 as a possible D gene (5 bases). Between the trimmed V and J ends, which lost 1 base and 3 bases, there was a span of 15 bases. Germline-derived CDR1 and CDR2 are SNHLY and FYNNEI. The CDR3 length is 16 residues. As DNA, the CDR3 is TGTGCCAGCAGTGAAGTTGGACGGGGGAGTCACACTGAAGCTTTCTTT. Translation: CASSEVGRGSHTEAFF.

This chain joins TRBV19 and TRBJ1-5; D ambiguous. The CDR3 is 13 amino acids. The ends were cut back, 9 bases at V and 7 bases at J, with 16 bases in the middle. Per germline, CDR1 LNHDA and CDR2 SQIVND (reference sequence). CDR3 in DNA: TGTGCCAGCGTACCCGAGGGTGGGCAGCCCCAGCATTTT. It is translated as CASVPEGGQPQHF.

The V and J genes are TRBV15 and TRBJ1-4; tentative D call: TRBD1 (5 bases). V shed 0 bases and J shed 7 bases, with 18 bases lying between them. The CDR3 length is 17 residues. CDR1 is LNHNV and CDR2 is YYDKDF in the germline V gene (reference sequence). The CDR3 nucleotides read TGTGCCACCAGCAGAGATCAAGGGGCCACAAGGGCTGAAAAACTGTTTTTT. The encoded protein is CATSRDQGATRAEKLFF.

The V and J genes are TRBV15 and TRBJ1-5; perhaps TRBD1 as D (5 bases). V dropped 2 bases and J dropped 6 bases, with 11 bases sitting between them. This CDR3 has 14 amino acids. From germline, CDR1 is LNHNV and CDR2 YYDKDF (reference sequence). CDR3 in amino acids: CATSRIGGGQPQHF. In nucleotides, the CDR3 is TGTGCCACCAGCAGAATCGGGGGAGGTCAGCCCCAGCATTTT. Full variable domain (missing parts from reference TRBV15 and TRBJ1-5): DAMVIQNPRYQVTQFGKPVTLSCSQTLNHNVMYWYQQKSSQAPKLLFHYYDKDFNNEADTPDNFQSRRPNTSFCFLDIRSPGLGDTAMYLCATSRIGGGQPQHFGDGTRLSIL.

Ten or more counts support this clonotype. The chain couples TRBV9 to TRBJ2-3; 9 bases map to TRBD1. The CDR3 length is 18 residues. J gave up 2 bases and V 0 bases, and 10 bases lay outside the gene matches. Germline values: CDR1 SGDLS, CDR2 YYNGEE. CDR3 sequence (DNA): TGTGCCAGCAGCGTAGCCCGGGACAGGGCTCCCAACACAGATACGCAGTATTTT. It encodes CASSVARDRAPNTDTQYF.

The chain uses TRBV4-2 and TRBJ2-3; D call uncertain. The V gene lost 1 base and the J gene lost 6 bases, with 8 bases spanning the gap. CDR1 is LGHNA, CDR2 YNFKEQ, per germline. The CDR3 consists of 13 residues. The CDR3 nucleotides are TGTGCCAGCAGCCAAGTCTATCTGGATACGCAGTATTTT. Encoded protein: CASSQVYLDTQYF.

This clonotype was observed a handful of times. The chain employs TRBV6-5 and TRBJ2-3; D remains ambiguous. This CDR3 has 18 amino acids. Trimming removed 1 base from V and 1 base from J, with 18 bases in between. Germline CDR1 is MNHEY and CDR2 is SVGAGI. CDR3 sequence: CASSYYRPYRFGTDTQYF. CDR3 coding DNA: TGTGCCAGCAGTTACTATCGGCCGTATCGGTTCGGCACAGATACGCAGTATTTT.

This clonotype was observed at least ten times. This rearrangement joins TRBV5-1 to TRBJ1-1; no clear D gene. This CDR3 region has 14 residues. V lost 1 base and J 5 bases, leaving 12 bases between the germline ends. Germline V gives CDR1 SGHRS, CDR2 YFSETQ. CDR3 nucleotide sequence: TGCGCCAGCAGCTTGCCCGCTTCTCGGACTGAAGCTTTCTTT. Protein product: CASSLPASRTEAFF.

Only a few counts were recorded for this clonotype. The rearrangement uses TRBV4-1 and TRBJ1-1; no definite D call. This CDR3 is built from 16 residues. The germline V and J ends were trimmed by 0 bases and 2 bases, with 13 bases remaining between them. The germline CDR1 and CDR2 sequences are MGHRA and YSYEKL. CDR3 DNA: TGCGCCAGCAGCCAAGATACCCTCCCGGCCAACACTGAAGCTTTCTTT. Protein sequence: CASSQDTLPANTEAFF.

This clonotype was seen just once. The V gene is TRBV20-1, the J gene TRBJ2-7; D is unresolved. V lost 1 base to trimming and J lost 6 bases, with 13 bases between them. The germline gives CDR1 DFQATT, CDR2 SNEGSKA (reference sequence). The CDR3 has 13 amino acids. The CDR3 loop is CSARGGSFGEQYV. The CDR3 DNA sequence: TGCAGTGCTAGAGGGGGTAGCTTCGGCGAGCAGTACGTC.

This clonotype was seen more than once but under ten times. One base away lies a much larger clone, so this may be a sequencing read error. V gene TRBV20-1 combines with J gene TRBJ2-7, with D perhaps TRBD1 or TRBD2 (5 bases each). The V gene lost 6 bases and the J gene lost 3 bases, with 15 bases spanning the gap. The length of the CDR3 is 13 residues. Germline CDR1 and CDR2: DFQATT and SNEGSKA (reference sequence). The CDR3 region is CSAGRGMLYEQYF. The DNA for the CDR3 is TGCAGTGCGGGACGGGGAATGCTCTACGAGCAGTACTTC.

CDR3 amino acids: CASSSSRQGPRYNEQFF. The CDR3 DNA reads as TGTGCCAGCAGTTCTAGCCGACAGGGACCCCGCTACAATGAGCAGTTCTTC. The J gene is TRBJ2-1, the V gene TRBV27; 7 nucleotides align to TRBD1. The V gene's germline CDR1 is MNHEY and CDR2 SMNVEV (reference sequence). The CDR3 contains 17 residues. With 4 bases clipped from V and 3 bases from J, the junction kept 12 bases outside the gene matches.

V is TRBV29-1 and J is TRBJ1-6; 8 bases line up with TRBD1. The length of the CDR3 is 15 residues. The J segment lost 7 bases and the V segment lost 8 bases, leaving 13 bases of the junction unmatched. Germline V gives CDR1 SQVTM, CDR2 ANQGSEA. The CDR3, as DNA: TGCAGCTCCTGGGCCCCCGGGACAGGCAATTCACCCCTCCACTTT. Its translation: CSSWAPGTGNSPLHF.

There are a few counts of this clonotype. The genes are TRBV12-3 or TRBV12-4 and TRBJ2-3; D possibly uses TRBD1 or TRBD2 (6 bases each). The ends were cut back, 4 bases at V and 4 bases at J, with 12 bases in the middle. The CDR3 is 14 residues long. CDR3 region: CASSSGAGADTQYF. The CDR3 coding sequence is TGTGCCAGCAGTTCGGGGGCCGGGGCAGATACGCAGTATTTT.